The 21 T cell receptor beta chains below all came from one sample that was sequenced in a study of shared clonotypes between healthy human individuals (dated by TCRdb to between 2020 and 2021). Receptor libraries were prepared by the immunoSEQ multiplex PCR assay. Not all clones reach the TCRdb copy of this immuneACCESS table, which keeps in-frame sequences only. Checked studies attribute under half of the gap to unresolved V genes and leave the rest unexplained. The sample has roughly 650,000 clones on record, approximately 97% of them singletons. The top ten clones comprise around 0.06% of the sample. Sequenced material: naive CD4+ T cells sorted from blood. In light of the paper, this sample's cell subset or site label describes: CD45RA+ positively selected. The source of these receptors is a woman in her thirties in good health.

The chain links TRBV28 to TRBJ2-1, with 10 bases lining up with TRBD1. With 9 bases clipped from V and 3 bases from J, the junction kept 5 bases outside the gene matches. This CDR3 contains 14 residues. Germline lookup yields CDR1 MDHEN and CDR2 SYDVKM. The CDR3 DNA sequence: TGTGCCAGTACCGGGACAGGGGTCTACAATGAGCAGTTCTTC. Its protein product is CASTGTGVYNEQFF.

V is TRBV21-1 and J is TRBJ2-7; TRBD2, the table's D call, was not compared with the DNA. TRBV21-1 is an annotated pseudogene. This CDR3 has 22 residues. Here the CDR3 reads CASSKVSATRLAGEGGSYEQYF. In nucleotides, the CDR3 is TGTGCCAGCAGCAAAGTATCGGCTACAAGACTAGCGGGAGAGGGTGGGTCCTACGAGCAGTACTTC.

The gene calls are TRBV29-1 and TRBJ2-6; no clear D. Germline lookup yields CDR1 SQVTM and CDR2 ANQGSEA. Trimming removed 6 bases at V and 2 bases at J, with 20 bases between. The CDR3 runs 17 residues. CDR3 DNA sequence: TGCAGCGTGTTACCGGGTTCACACTGGACTGGGGCCAACGTCCTGACTTTC. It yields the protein CSVLPGSHWTGANVLTF.

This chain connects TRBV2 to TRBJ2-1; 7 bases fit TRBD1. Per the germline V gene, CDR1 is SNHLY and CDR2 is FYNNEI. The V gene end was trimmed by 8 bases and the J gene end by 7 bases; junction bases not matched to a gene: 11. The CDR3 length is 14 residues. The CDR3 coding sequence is TGTGCCAGCGGCCGGGACAGCCGTAGGAATGAGCAGTTCTTC. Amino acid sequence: CASGRDSRRNEQFF.

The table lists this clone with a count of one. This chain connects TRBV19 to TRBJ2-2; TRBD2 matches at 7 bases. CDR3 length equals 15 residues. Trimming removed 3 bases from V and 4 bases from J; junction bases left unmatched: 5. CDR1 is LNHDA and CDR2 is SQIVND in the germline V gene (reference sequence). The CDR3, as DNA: TGTGCCAGTAGTATGGAGGGAGGGCCCACCGGGGAGCTGTTTTTT. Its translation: CASSMEGGPTGELFF.

The CDR3 bases are TGTGCCAGCAGGACAGGGGGCGGTGAGCAGTACTTC. Protein product: CASRTGGGEQYF. V and J are TRBV27 and TRBJ2-7; 10 bases map to TRBD1. This CDR3 region has 12 residues. Trimming took 6 bases from V and 7 from J; bases not matched to a gene: 3. The germline V gene has CDR1 MNHEY and CDR2 SMNVEV (reference sequence).

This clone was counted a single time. CDR3 coding DNA: TGTGCCAGTAGTGGCAGACAGATTACGAACTATGGCTACACCTTC. This codes for CASSGRQITNYGYTF. This chain connects TRBV19 to TRBJ1-2; D may be TRBD1 (5 bases). Germline values: CDR1 LNHDA, CDR2 SQIVND (reference sequence). Trimming removed 5 bases at V and 2 bases at J, with 15 bases between. This CDR3 region has 15 residues.

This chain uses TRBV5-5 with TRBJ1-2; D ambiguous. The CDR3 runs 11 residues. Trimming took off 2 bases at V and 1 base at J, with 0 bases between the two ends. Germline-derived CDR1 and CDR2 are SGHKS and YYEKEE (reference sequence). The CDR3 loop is CASSFNYGYTF. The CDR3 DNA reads TGTGCCAGCAGCTTTAACTATGGCTACACCTTC.

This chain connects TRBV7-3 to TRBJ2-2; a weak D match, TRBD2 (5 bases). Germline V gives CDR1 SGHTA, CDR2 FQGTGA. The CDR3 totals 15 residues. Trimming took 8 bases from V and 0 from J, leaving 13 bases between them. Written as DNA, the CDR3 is TGTGCCAGCTCTTCACCGGGAACGAACACCGGGGAGCTGTTTTTT. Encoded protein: CASSSPGTNTGELFF.

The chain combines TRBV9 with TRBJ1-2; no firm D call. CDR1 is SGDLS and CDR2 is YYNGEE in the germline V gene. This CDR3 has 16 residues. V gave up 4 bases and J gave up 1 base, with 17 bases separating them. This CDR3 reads CASSPDLRQINYGYTF. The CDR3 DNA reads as TGTGCCAGCAGCCCGGACTTGCGCCAGATTAACTATGGCTACACCTTC. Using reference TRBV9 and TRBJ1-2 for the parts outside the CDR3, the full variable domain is DSGVTQTPKHLITATGQRVTLRCSPRSGDLSVYWYQQSLDQGLQFLIQYYNGEERAKGNILERFSAQQFPDLHSELNLSSLELGDSALYFCASSPDLRQINYGYTFGSGTRLTVV.

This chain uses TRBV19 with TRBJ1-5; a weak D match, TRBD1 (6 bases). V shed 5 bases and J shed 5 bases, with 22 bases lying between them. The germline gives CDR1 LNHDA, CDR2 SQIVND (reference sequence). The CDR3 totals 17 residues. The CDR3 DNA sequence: TGTGCCAGTAGTTATTTCCAGGGGTCAGTCGGTTATCAGCCCCAGCATTTT. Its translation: CASSYFQGSVGYQPQHF.

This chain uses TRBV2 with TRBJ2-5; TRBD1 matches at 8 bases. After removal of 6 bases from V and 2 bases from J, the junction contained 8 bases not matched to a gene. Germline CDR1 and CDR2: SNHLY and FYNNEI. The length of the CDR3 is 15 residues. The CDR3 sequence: CASRSRTGTQETQYF. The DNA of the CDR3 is TGTGCCAGCAGGTCTAGGACAGGGACTCAAGAGACCCAGTACTTC.

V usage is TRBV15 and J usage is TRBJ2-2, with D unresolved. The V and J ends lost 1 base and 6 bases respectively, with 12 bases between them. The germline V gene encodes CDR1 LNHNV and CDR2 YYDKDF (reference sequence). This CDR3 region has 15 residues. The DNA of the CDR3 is TGTGCCACCAGCAGAGGCTTCATAGGGCCCGGGGAGCTGTTTTTT. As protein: CATSRGFIGPGELFF.

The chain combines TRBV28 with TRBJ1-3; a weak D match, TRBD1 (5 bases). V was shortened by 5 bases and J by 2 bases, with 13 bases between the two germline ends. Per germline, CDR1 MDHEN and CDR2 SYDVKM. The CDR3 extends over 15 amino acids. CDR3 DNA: TGTGCCAGCAGTCCCGGGGGGATTCCTGGAAACACCATATATTTT. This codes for CASSPGGIPGNTIYF.

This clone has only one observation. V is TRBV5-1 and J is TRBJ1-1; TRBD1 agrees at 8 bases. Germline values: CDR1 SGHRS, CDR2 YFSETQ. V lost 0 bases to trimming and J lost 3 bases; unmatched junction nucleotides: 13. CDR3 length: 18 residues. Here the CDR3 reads CASSLVAGGAGLDTEAFF. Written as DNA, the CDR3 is TGCGCCAGCAGCTTGGTCGCAGGGGGCGCGGGTCTTGACACTGAAGCTTTCTTT. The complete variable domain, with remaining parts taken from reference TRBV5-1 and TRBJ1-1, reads KAGVTQTPRYLIKTRGQQVTLSCSPISGHRSVSWYQQTPGQGLQFLFEYFSETQRNKGNFPGRFSGRQFSNSRSEMNVSTLELGDSALYLCASSLVAGGAGLDTEAFFGQGTRLTVV.

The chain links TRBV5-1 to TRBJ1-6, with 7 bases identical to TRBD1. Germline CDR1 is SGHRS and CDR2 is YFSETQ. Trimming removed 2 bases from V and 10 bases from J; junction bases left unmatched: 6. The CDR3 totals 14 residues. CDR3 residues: CASSFDRVGSPLHF. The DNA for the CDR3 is TGCGCCAGCAGCTTTGACAGGGTGGGCTCACCCCTCCACTTT.

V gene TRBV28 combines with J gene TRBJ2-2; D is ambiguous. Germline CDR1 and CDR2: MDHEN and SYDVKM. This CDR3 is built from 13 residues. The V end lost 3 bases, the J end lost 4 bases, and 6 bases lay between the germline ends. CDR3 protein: CASSFRVTGELFF. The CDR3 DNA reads TGTGCCAGCAGTTTCCGAGTCACCGGGGAGCTGTTTTTT.

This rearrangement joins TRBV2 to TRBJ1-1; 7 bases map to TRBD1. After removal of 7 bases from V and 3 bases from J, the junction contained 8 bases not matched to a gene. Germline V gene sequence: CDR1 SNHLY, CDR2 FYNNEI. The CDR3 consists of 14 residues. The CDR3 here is CASTIQGRHTEAFF. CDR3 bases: TGTGCCAGCACAATACAGGGGAGGCACACTGAAGCTTTCTTT.

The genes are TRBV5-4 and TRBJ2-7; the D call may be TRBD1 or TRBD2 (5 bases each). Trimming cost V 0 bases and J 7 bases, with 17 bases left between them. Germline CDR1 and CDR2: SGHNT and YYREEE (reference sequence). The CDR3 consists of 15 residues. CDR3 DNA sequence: TGTGCCAGCAGCTTGGAAAGGGGACCCTACGTGGAGCAGTACTTC. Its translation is CASSLERGPYVEQYF.

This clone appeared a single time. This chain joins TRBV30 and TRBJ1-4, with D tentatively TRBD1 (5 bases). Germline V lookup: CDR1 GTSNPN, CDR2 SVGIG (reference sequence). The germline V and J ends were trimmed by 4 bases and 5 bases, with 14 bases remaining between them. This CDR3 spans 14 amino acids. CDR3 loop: CAWNKDRANEKLFF. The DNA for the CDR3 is TGTGCCTGGAATAAAGACAGAGCGAATGAAAAACTGTTTTTT.

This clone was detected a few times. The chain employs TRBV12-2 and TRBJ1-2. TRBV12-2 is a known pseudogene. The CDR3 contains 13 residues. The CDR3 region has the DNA TGTGCAAGTCGCTTAGCGGAAGGTTATGGCTACACCTTC. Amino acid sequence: CASRLAEGYGYTF.